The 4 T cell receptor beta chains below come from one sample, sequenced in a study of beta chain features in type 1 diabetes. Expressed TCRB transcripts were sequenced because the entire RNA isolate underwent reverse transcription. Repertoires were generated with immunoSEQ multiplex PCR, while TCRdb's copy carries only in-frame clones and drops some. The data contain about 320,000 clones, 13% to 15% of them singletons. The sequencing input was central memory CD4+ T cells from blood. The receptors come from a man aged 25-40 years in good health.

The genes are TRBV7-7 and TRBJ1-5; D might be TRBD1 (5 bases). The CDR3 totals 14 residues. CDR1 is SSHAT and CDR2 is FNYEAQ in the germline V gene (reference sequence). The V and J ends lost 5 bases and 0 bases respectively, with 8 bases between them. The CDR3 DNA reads TGTGCCAGCAGCGCGACAGATAGCAATCAGCCCCAGCATTTT. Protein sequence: CASSATDSNQPQHF.

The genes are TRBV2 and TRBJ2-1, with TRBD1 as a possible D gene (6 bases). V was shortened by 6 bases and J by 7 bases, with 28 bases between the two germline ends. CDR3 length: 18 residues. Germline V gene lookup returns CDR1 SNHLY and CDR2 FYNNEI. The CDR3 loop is CASSSPTGTGWYGNEQFF. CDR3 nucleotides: TGTGCCAGCAGCTCCCCCACGGGTACAGGGTGGTACGGAAATGAGCAGTTCTTC. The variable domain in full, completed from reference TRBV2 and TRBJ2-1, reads EPEVTQTPSHQVTQMGQEVILRCVPISNHLYFYWYRQILGQKVEFLVSFYNNEISEKSEIFDDQFSVERPDGSNFTLKIRSTKLEDSAMYFCASSSPTGTGWYGNEQFFGPGTRLTVL.

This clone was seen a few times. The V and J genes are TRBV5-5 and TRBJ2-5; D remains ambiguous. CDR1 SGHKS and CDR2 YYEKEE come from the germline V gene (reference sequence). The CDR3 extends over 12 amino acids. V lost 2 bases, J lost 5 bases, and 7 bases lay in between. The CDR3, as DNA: TGTGCCAGCAGCTTCATCAGCGAGACCCAGTACTTC. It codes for CASSFISETQYF.

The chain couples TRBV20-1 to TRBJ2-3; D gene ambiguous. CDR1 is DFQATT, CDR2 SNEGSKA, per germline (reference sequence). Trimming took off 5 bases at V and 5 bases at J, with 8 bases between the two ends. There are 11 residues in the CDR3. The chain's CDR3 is CSAVIEDTQYF. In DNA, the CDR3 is TGCAGTGCTGTAATTGAAGATACGCAGTATTTT.